Within the sample, the clone carrying this TCR gamma chain is medium-sized (0.01 to 0.1%). The data stem from a study of gamma delta lymphoproliferative disorders and STAT genes. Study-level background: Each gamma-chain library started from at least 50 ng of genomic DNA, using the LymphoTrack Dx TCRG Assay.

TCRdb redid the clone calls on the multiplex PCR reads with CATT. The sample records approximately 2,500 gamma-chain clones, around 7.8% being singletons. In germline, CDR1 is EGSTGY, CDR2 YDSYTSSV. The CDR3 consists of 15 residues. V gave up 2 bases and J gave up 7 bases; unmatched junction bases: 2. Sequencing used genomic DNA taken from PBMCs of patients and controls. The receptor comes from a human donor in good health. The sample consisted of blood. The chain joins TRGV4 to TRGJP. Germline matching of the DNA provided the J gene here, since TCRdb leaves it blank. In DNA form, the CDR3 reads TGTGCCACCTGGGATGCCGAGTTGGGCAAAAAAATCAAGGTATTT. This codes for CATWDAELGKKIKVF.